The clone carrying this T cell receptor beta chain was recorded many times. The time point is: sample taken at primary tumor resection. No cell sorting; template was whole RNA from tumor, lung tissue or PBMC. This entry belongs to a study of spatial heterogeneity in lung cancer. CDR1 LGHNA and CDR2 YSLEER come from the germline V gene. This CDR3 contains 14 residues. With 1 base removed from V and 3 bases from J, the gap between germline ends came to 7 bases. One entry per CDR3 protein results from TCRdb running MiXCR on the 5' RACE reads. Among roughly 25,000 distinct CDR3 sequences listed, around 13% were seen once.

The chain combines TRBV4-3 with TRBJ1-3, with D perhaps TRBD1 (5 bases). Sequenced here: PBMCs, sampled at surgery. The source is a female donor with early-stage non-small cell lung cancer. The CDR3 bases are TGCGCCAGCAGCCAAGGGGGCTTTGGAAACACCATATATTTT. Protein product: CASSQGGFGNTIYF.